This is a list of T cell receptor beta chains from one sample in a study of tumor-infiltrating lymphocytes in localized non-small cell lung cancer. TCRdb's copy holds only in-frame clones and misses some; the assay was immunoSEQ multiplex PCR. The table has more than 1,300 clones, 85% seen once. Sequences were obtained from lung tumor tissue. These receptors were taken from a human donor with non-small cell lung cancer. Both conserved end residues are part of each CDR3.

J	V	CDR3
TRBJ1-5	TRBV2	CASSRTGVSQPQHF
TRBJ1-4	TRBV18	CASSPRATTHGTGYEKLFF
TRBJ2-3	TRBV7-2	CASSAIGLAPSTDTQYF
TRBJ1-6	TRBV2	CASNESGQVYSPLHF
TRBJ1-1	TRBV30	CAWSVTDEAFF
TRBJ2-2	TRBV11-3	CASSPFFPHRELFF
TRBJ2-2	TRBV21-1	CASSKVGLASNTGELFF
TRBJ1-5	TRBV2	CASSPTGGNQPQHF
TRBJ1-2	TRBV7-8	CASSPVIAQTRNYGYTF
TRBJ2-5	TRBV5-6	CASSLRVSETQYF
TRBJ2-7	TRBV5-4	CASSLVADNYEQYF
TRBJ2-2	TRBV5-4	CASSLLTQNTGELFF
TRBJ2-5	TRBV6-1	CASSVSGTTEETQYF
TRBJ1-2	TRBV29-1	CSALERRGYTF
TRBJ1-5	TRBV18	CASSPNSPNQPQHF
TRBJ2-5	TRBV5-6	CASSLRTLGGETQYF
TRBJ1-1	TRBV7-9	CASSQDRVWGAFF
TRBJ1-1	TRBV28	CASSLIGGENTEAFF
TRBJ2-1	TRBV4-1	CASRGLAGGLEQFF
TRBJ2-5	TRBV7-6	CASSLAAGGLQYF
TRBJ2-3	TRBV29-1	CSGVAGGGDTQYF
TRBJ2-3	TRBV5-1	CASSSTPGGGDTQYF
TRBJ2-1	TRBV5-1	CASSLVQSNEQFF
TRBJ1-4	TRBV30	CAWSKGVNGKLLF
TRBJ1-6	TRBV2	CASGTVTLHF
TRBJ2-5	TRBV7-7	CASSKGLATVQETQYF
TRBJ1-2	TRBV15	CATSTGTGSYGYTF
TRBJ2-3	TRBV18	CASSPLAVTDTQYF
TRBJ1-1	TRBV14	CASTPDGPAMNTEAFF